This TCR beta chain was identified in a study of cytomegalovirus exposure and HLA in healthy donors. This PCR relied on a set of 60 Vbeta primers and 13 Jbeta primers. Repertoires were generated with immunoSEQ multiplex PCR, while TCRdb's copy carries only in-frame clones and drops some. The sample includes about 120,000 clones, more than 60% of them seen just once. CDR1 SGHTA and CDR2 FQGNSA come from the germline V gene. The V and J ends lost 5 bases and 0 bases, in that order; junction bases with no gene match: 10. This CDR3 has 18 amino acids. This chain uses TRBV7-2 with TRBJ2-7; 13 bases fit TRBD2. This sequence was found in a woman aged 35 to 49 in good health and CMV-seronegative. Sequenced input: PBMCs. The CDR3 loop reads CASSPGLAGILGSYEQYF. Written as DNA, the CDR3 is TGTGCCAGCAGCCCGGGACTAGCGGGAATTTTAGGCTCCTACGAGCAGTACTTC.